Presented here are 6 T cell receptor beta chains from one specimen sequenced in a study of vaccination and CD4 T cells after COVID-19. The antigens of these receptors remain unknown. The treatment: approximately 9-day PBMC culture with coronavirus spike peptide pools or control peptides (ViraFEST assay). Cultured CD4+ T-cell DNA underwent Oncomine TCR Beta short-read sequencing. Using its own MiXCR run on the PCR reads, TCRdb lists one record per CDR3 protein. Among 15,000 to 20,000 distinct CDR3 sequences, approximately 63% were seen once, and the ten largest hold 5.5% to 7%. The sample taken for sequencing was CD4+ T cells from blood, cultured in vitro. All receptors derive from a human donor who had recovered from COVID-19.

V gene TRBV5-1 combines with J gene TRBJ1-5; D is unresolved. This CDR3 has 14 amino acids. Between the trimmed V and J ends, which lost 5 bases and 0 bases, there was a span of 9 bases. CDR1 SGHRS and CDR2 YFSETQ come from the germline V gene. CDR3: CASSRGDSNQPQHF. The CDR3 region has the DNA TGCGCCAGCAGTCGAGGAGATAGCAATCAGCCCCAGCATTTT.

This chain connects TRBV20-1 to TRBJ1-2; 8 bases line up with TRBD1. This CDR3 has 12 residues. Trimming at V came to 6 bases and at J to 4 bases, leaving 4 bases not matched to a gene. In germline, CDR1 is DFQATT, CDR2 SNEGSKA (reference sequence). The DNA for the CDR3 is TGCAGTGCGTTCGGACAGGGCTATGGCTACACCTTC. Translated, it gives CSAFGQGYGYTF.

The chain employs TRBV21-1 and TRBJ2-7; the listed D gene, TRBD1, was not tested against the DNA. The end of the DNA aligns better with TRBJ2-5, so the J call may be wrong. TRBV21-1 represents a pseudogene. CDR3 length equals 16 residues. CDR3 amino acids: CASSKALRGVPQTQYF. DNA for the CDR3: TGTGCCAGCAGCAAAGCGCTCAGAGGGGTCCCGCAGACCCAGTACTTC.

The chain joins TRBV28 to TRBJ2-7; TRBD1 matches 8 bases. V dropped 3 bases and J dropped 3; count of bases not matched to a gene: 1. The CDR3 covers 13 residues. Germline CDR1 MDHEN, CDR2 SYDVKM. CDR3 nucleotides: TGTGCCAGCAGTTTCGGGACAGGCTACGAGCAGTACTTC. The encoded protein is CASSFGTGYEQYF. Full variable domain (missing parts from reference TRBV28 and TRBJ2-7): DVKVTQSSRYLVKRTGEKVFLECVQDMDHENMFWYRQDPGLGLRLIYFSYDVKMKEKGDIPEGYSVSREKKERFSLILESASTNQTSMYLCASSFGTGYEQYFGPGTRLTVT.

V usage is TRBV19 and J usage is TRBJ1-5, with D perhaps matching TRBD1 (5 bases). CDR3 length equals 14 residues. Germline values: CDR1 LNHDA, CDR2 SQIVND (reference sequence). Trimming removed 3 bases from V and 9 bases from J, with 15 bases in between. The DNA of the CDR3 is TGTGCCAGTAGTATGGATTCTAGGGGACGGCCCCAGCATTTT. Its translation: CASSMDSRGRPQHF.

This clonotype has a single count. The chain links TRBV7-9 to TRBJ2-7, with TRBD1 identical over 11 bases. There are 14 residues in the CDR3. Trimming removed 0 bases from V and 6 bases from J; junction bases left unmatched: 1. Germline-derived CDR1 and CDR2 are SEHNR and FQNEAQ (reference sequence). The CDR3 DNA reads as TGTGCCAGCAGCTTAGCCGGGACAGGGGGCGAGCAGTACTTC. Protein product: CASSLAGTGGEQYF.